This TCR beta chain was sequenced for a study of regulatory T cells in long-lasting Graves disease (dated by TCRdb to the early 2020s). For context, the study as a whole: Newly diagnosed Graves' disease patients had taken antithyroid drugs for less than 3 months. The study took place in China and was registered as a clinical trial. Patients with persistent Graves' disease were compared with patients with newly diagnosed Graves' disease using TCR sequencing and RNA sequencing of peripheral blood. A total of roughly 35 samples were covered by TCR sequencing, comprising some 13 persistent and around 20 newly diagnosed Graves' disease patients. General findings and caveats noted by the study authors: Preferential use of TRBV28, TRBJ1-2 and TRBJ2-5 was observed in persistent disease, whereas TRBV20-1 and TRBJ2-1 were favored in newly diagnosed disease. The authors noted that the small sample size was a limitation that may lower accuracy. Compared with newly diagnosed patients, patients with persistent Graves' disease had lower TCR Shannon entropy and fewer highly expanded clones, which suggests clonal expansion. Only peripheral blood was studied, because thyroid tissue, the primary lesion, was inaccessible. More public clonotypes were shared among persistent patients (about 2,800) than among newly diagnosed patients (over 900). Sequencing and analysis were restricted to the TCR beta chain.

The time point label on this specimen signifies: newly diagnosed GD, antithyroid drugs for less than 3 months. For both TCR sequencing and RNA sequencing, RNA was extracted from PBMCs using TRIzol. The diagnosis of Graves' disease followed American Thyroid Association guidelines. The patients came from an endocrinology department in Xi'an, China. Each patient gave 7 to 9.5 milliliters of peripheral blood, collected in an EDTA anticoagulant tube. PBMCs were isolated by Ficoll Paque Plus density gradient separation without further T cell sorting. RNA quality was checked with an Agilent 2100 Bioanalyzer and agarose gel, and concentration with a NanoDrop 2000. From V the trimming removes 3 bases and from J it removes 9 bases, while the gene matches leave 13 bases of the junction unaccounted for. Including the terminal cysteine and phenylalanine, the CDR3 comprises 16 residues. Just the 48-base CDR3 DNA is kept, in frame starting at base 1. CDR1 and CDR2, per the germline V gene, are MGHRA and YSYEKL.

Only a few counts were recorded for this clonotype. There is no known antigen for this receptor. The record has no base qualities; no much larger clone is one base away. The library was generated by multiplex PCR. The listed sequencing device is Illumina HiSeq 4000. iRepertoire HTBI primers and Arm-PCR amplification of CDR3 regions were used to construct TCR beta libraries. Gel purification was performed on PCR products prior to sequencing. The authors' analysis ran thus. Gene usage analysis of CDR3 amino acid clonotypes used the approximately 62 TRBV and 14 TRBJ segments found across samples. COPE and FqMerger were used to merge the filtered high-quality paired reads into contigs. BLAST was used to align contigs to IMGT TRBV, TRBD and TRBJ reference genes, and CDR3 was defined according to IMGT. Highly expanded clones were defined as clonotypes with a frequency above 0.1%. Shannon entropy served as the measure of repertoire diversity, while the Gini coefficient captured V-J evenness. Clonotypes shared by more than one individual were considered public. Clones were called with MiXCR by TCRdb after fastp trimmed the public reads at Q25, and only in-frame beta chains were retained. Records with the same CDR3 protein are collapsed into one entry carrying the most frequent genes and DNA. The V and J calls here are based on TCRdb, not the publication. This sample holds about 540,000 distinct CDR3 sequences; roughly 14% were observed only once. Of the sample, 10% falls within the top ten clones.

These data were also filed under a second study, of T cells in Graves' hyperthyroidism and ophthalmopathy. As the second paper documents: Graves' hyperthyroidism was defined as stable when no progression to ophthalmopathy occurred over 18 months of follow-up. Hyperthyroidism patients were newly diagnosed, with disease duration under 2 months, and aged 18 to 65 years. Patients with uncontrolled infections, other autoimmune diseases, pregnancy or lactation were excluded. Diagnoses were established on the basis of clinical symptoms, serum thyroxine and TRAb, thyroid ultrasound, and orbital computed tomography. For the first round of RT-PCR on the TCR CDR3, the HTBI primer set was used together with the Qiagen OneStep RT-PCR kit. Most expanded thyroid clonotypes (frequency above 0.001) were also found in blood, which suggests that blood repertoires may mirror thyroid immune responses. Ophthalmopathy was separated from stable hyperthyroidism by a 13 V-J signature model, with about 86% sensitivity and 81% to 82% specificity obtained in cross-validation and 80%/75% obtained in testing. During validation, the model predicted progression to ophthalmopathy a median of about 6.5 months ahead of onset, with approximately 71% sensitivity and more than 72% specificity. To identify distinguishing TCR V-J signatures, a discovery cohort of around 100 patients was used, comprising under 45 with Graves' ophthalmopathy and some 60 with stable Graves' hyperthyroidism. Prospective prediction of ophthalmopathy was tested in an independent validation cohort of approximately 19 hyperthyroidism patients and roughly 16 patients who later progressed to ophthalmopathy. For training and testing, the 100 or so patients in the discovery cohort were randomly divided in a 7:3 ratio. Thyroid tissue and blood T-cell repertoires from about six Graves' hyperthyroidism patients were also compared in the study. After blood sampling, hyperthyroidism patients were treated with methimazole at a starting dose of 30 mg daily, and ophthalmopathy patients were treated with high-dose intravenous methylprednisolone. Libraries were constructed in a second round of multiplex PCR, after which size selection and purification were performed. Libraries were sequenced paired-end with 100 bp reads on an Illumina HiSeq2000. SOAPnuke was used to process the raw data, with reads discarded if the reads contained adapters or uncalled bases, had a mean Phred below 15, or lacked an exact constant-primer or identifier match. High-quality paired reads were merged using COPE v1.2.5, and each unique nucleotide sequence was defined as a clonotype. MiTCR v1.1 was used to align clonotypes to the IMGT TRBV, TRBD and TRBJ reference segments. The analysis included only V-J combinations with a frequency above 0.0001, which together covered 99% to 99.2% of the repertoires. The TCS score was defined as F50 (clonal expansion) divided by E x V (chaos), with BLOSUM62-based TCRdist calculated between CDR3 peptides within each V-J. Welch's t-statistics and random forest reduced around 510 V-J features to under 15, which were used in a naive Bayes classifier (R e1071). Sample size was not statistically predetermined, and blinding of investigators to group allocation was not performed. According to the paper, TCR Vbeta CDR3 sequencing was carried out on about 140 peripheral blood samples, which came from approximately 43 ophthalmopathy, 80 or so hyperthyroidism and approximately 17 progressor patients.

This receptor was taken from a young man with Graves disease. Donor details come from another sample of the same person, matched by shared clones. The source was peripheral blood mononuclear cells (PBMCs), collected at new diagnosis, from a patient treated with antithyroid drugs. The chain couples TRBV4-1 to TRBJ2-1, with TRBD2 matching 8 junction bases. The nucleotides are TGCGCCAGCAGCCAGTTTTCGAGCGGGAGCGGGGGTGAGCAGTTCTTC. It specifies CASSQFSSGSGGEQFF.